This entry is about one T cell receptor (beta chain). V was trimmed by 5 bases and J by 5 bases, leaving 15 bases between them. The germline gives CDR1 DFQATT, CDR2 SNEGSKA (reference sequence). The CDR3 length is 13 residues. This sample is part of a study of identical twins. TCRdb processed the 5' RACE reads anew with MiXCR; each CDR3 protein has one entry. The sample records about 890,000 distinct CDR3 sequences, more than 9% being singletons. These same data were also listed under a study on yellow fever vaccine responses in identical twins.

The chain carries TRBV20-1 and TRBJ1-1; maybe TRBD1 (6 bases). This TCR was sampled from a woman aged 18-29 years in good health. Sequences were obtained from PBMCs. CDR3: CSAQAVGGTEAFF. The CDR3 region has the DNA TGCAGTGCTCAAGCCGTAGGGGGGACTGAAGCTTTCTTT.